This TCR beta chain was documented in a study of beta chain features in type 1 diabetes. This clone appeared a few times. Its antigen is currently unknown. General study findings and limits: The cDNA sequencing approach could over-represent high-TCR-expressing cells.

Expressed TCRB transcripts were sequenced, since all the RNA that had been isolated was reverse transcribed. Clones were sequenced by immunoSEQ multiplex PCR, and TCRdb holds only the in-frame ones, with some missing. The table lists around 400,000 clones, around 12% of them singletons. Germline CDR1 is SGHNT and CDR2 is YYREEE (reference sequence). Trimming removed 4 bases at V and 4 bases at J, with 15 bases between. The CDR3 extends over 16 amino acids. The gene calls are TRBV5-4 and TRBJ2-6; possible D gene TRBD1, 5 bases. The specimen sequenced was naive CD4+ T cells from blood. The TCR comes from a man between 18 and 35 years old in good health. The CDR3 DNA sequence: TGTGCCAGCAGCCGCTCACAGGATTCCGGGGCCAACGTCCTGACTTTC. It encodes CASSRSQDSGANVLTF.